This T cell receptor beta chain was identified during a study of shared clonotypes between healthy human individuals. Study results and caveats: Only a few donors were included, so the genetic and exposure-history diversity represented was limited. Around 5% of naive CD4 clonotypes were common to a few donors. Sampling was confined to blood; repertoires within tissues likely differ.

CDR3 length equals 12 residues. Germline V CDR1 and CDR2: SQVTM, ANQGSEA. V dropped 4 bases and J dropped 0 bases, with 6 bases sitting between them. Only one count was recorded for this clone. What it binds is unknown. Other nucleotide sequences in the sample specify the same CDR3. The table came from immunoSEQ multiplex PCR; TCRdb's copy has only in-frame clones and leaves some out. The data show approximately 100,000 clones, about two thirds seen once. The sequencing input was memory CD8+ T cells sorted from blood. The subset: CD45RO+ cells pooled with CCR7-negative TemRA cells. J is TRBJ1-1 and V is TRBV29-1; unclear D gene. The sequence derives from a man aged 25-40 years in good health. The chain's CDR3 is CSVGQMNTEAFF. The CDR3 bases are TGCAGCGTTGGGCAGATGAACACTGAAGCTTTCTTT. The complete variable domain, with remaining parts taken from reference TRBV29-1 and TRBJ1-1, reads SAVISQKPSRDICQRGTSLTIQCQVDSQVTMMFWYRQQPGQSLTLIATANQGSEATYESGFVIDKFPISRPNLTFSTLTVSNMSPEDSSIYLCSVGQMNTEAFFGQGTRLTVV.